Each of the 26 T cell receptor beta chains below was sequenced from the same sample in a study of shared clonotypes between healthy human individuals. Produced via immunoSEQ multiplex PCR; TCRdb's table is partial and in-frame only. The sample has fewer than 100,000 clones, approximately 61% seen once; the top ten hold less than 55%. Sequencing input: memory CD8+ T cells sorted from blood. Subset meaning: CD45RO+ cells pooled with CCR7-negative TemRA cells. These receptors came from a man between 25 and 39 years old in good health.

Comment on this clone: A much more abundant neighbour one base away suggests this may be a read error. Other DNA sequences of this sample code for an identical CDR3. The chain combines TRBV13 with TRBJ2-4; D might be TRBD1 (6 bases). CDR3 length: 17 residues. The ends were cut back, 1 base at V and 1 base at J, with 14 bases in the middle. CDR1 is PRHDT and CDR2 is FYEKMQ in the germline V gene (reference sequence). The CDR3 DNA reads TGTGCCAGCAGCTTAGAGACAGGCCTTGAGGCCAAAAACATTCAGTACTTC. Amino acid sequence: CASSLETGLEAKNIQYF.

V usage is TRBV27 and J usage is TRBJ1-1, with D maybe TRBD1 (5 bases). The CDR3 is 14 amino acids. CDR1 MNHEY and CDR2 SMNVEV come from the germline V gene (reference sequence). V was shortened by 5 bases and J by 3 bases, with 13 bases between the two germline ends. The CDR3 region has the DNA TGTGCCAGCAGTATCCGGGACGTCTACACTGAAGCTTTCTTT. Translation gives CASSIRDVYTEAFF.

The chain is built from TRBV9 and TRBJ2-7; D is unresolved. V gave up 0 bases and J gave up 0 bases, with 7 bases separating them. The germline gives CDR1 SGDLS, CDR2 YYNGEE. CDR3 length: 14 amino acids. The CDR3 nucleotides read TGTGCCAGCAGCGTAGAGAAAATCTCCTACGAGCAGTACTTC. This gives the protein CASSVEKISYEQYF.

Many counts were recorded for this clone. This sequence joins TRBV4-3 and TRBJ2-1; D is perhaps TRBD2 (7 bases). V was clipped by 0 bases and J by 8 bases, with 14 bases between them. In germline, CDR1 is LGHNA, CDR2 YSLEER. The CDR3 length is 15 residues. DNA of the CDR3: TGCGCCAGCAGCCAAGAGACGGGGGGCCCGGATGAGCAGTTCTTC. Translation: CASSQETGGPDEQFF.

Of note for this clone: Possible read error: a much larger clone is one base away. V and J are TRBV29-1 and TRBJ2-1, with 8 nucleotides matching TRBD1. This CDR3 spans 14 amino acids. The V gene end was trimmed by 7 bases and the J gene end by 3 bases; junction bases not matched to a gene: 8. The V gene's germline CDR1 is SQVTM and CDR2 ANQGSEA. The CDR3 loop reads CSGRQGTLYNEQFF. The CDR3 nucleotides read TGCAGCGGAAGACAGGGGACTCTCTACAATGAGCAGTTCTTC.

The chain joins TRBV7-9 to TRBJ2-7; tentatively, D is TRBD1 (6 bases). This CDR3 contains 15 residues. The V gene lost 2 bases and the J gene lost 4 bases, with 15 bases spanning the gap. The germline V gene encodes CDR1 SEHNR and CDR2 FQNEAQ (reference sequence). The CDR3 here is CASSLRTGISYEQYF. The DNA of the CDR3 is TGTGCCAGCAGCTTAAGAACAGGGATTTCTTACGAGCAGTACTTC.

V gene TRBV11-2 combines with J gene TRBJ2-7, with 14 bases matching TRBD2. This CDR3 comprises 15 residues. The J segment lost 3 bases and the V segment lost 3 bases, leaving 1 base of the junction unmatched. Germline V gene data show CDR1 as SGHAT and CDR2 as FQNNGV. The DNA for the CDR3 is TGTGCCAGCAGCTTTGGGACTAGCGGGAGCTACGAGCAGTACTTC. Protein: CASSFGTSGSYEQYF.

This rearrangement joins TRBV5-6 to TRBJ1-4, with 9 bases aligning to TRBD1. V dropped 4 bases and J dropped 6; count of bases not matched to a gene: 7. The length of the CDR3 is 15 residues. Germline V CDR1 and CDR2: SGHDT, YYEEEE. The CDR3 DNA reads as TGTGCCAGCAGCGTTACAGGGGGCATGTATGAAAAACTGTTTTTT. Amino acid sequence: CASSVTGGMYEKLFF.

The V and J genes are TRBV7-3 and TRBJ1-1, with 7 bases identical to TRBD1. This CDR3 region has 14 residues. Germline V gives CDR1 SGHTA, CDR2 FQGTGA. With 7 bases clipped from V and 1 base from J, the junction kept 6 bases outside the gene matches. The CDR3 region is CASTPGGGNTEAFF. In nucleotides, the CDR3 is TGTGCCAGCACCCCAGGGGGGGGGAACACTGAAGCTTTCTTT.

As DNA, the CDR3 is TGTGCCAGCAGCGCCCGGGGACAGGGGGGCAATCAGCCCCAGCATTTT. Encoded protein: CASSARGQGGNQPQHF. This chain joins TRBV7-2 and TRBJ1-5, with TRBD1 identical over 11 bases. There are 16 residues in the CDR3. Germline V gives CDR1 SGHTA, CDR2 FQGNSA. With 5 bases clipped from V and 2 bases from J, the junction kept 5 bases outside the gene matches.

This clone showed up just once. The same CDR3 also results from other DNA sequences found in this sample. The CDR3 region is CASSVGQGTYEQYF. The DNA of the CDR3 is TGTGCCAGCAGCGTTGGACAGGGAACCTACGAGCAGTACTTC. The rearrangement links TRBV9 to TRBJ2-7; 8 nucleotides match TRBD1. The CDR3 length is 14 residues. Germline V gives CDR1 SGDLS, CDR2 YYNGEE. The V segment lost 2 bases and the J segment 2 bases; nucleotides outside the gene matches: 3.

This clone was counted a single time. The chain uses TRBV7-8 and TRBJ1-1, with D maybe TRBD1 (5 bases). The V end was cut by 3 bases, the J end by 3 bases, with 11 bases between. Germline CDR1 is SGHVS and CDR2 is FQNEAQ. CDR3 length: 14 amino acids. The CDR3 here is CASSFGPQDTEAFF. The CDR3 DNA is TGTGCCAGCAGCTTCGGGCCACAGGACACTGAAGCTTTCTTT.

The CDR3 region has the DNA TGTGCCAGCACCAAACTCGGACAGGGGGGGGATACGCAGTATTTT. The encoded protein is CASTKLGQGGDTQYF. The rearrangement links TRBV25-1 to TRBJ2-3; 10 positions match TRBD1. This CDR3 spans 15 amino acids. Trimming cost V 7 bases and J 6 bases; bases outside gene matches: 10. Germline loops: CDR1 MGHDK, CDR2 SYGVNS.

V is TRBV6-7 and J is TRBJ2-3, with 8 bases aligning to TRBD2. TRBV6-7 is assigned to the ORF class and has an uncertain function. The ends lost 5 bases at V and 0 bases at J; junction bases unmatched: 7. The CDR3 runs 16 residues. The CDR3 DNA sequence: TGTGCCAGCAGTCCCTCGGGGGGGGGAAGCACAGATACGCAGTATTTT. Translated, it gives CASSPSGGGSTDTQYF.

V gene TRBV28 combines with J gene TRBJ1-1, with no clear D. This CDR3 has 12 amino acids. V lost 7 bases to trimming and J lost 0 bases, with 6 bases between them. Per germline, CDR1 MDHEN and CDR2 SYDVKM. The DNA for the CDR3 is TGTGCCAGCACTTTCATGAACACTGAAGCTTTCTTT. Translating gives CASTFMNTEAFF.

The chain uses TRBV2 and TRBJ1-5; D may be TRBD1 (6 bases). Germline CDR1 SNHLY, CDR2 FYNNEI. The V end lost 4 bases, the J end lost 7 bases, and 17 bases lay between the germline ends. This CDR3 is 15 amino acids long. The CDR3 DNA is TGTGCCAGCAGTGCCAGACAGGCCGCTCCCCAGCCCCAGCATTTT. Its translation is CASSARQAAPQPQHF.

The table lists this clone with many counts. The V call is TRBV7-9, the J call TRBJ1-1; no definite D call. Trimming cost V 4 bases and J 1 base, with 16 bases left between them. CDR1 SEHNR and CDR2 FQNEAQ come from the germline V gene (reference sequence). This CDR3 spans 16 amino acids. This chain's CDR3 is CASSSVWTDRNTEAFF. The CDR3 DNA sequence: TGTGCCAGCAGCTCCGTTTGGACCGACCGGAACACTGAAGCTTTCTTT.

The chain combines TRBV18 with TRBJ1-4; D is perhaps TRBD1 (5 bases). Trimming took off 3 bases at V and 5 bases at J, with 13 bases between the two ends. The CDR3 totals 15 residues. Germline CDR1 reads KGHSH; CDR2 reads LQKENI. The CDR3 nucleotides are TGTGCCAGCTCACCGATCCGGGACTCAAATGAAAAACTGTTTTTT. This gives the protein CASSPIRDSNEKLFF.

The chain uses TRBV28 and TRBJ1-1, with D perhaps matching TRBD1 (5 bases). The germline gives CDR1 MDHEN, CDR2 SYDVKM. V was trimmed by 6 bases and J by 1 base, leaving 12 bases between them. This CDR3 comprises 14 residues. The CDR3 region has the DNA TGTGCCAGCAGCATGGGACGGAAGAACACTGAAGCTTTCTTT. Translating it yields CASSMGRKNTEAFF.

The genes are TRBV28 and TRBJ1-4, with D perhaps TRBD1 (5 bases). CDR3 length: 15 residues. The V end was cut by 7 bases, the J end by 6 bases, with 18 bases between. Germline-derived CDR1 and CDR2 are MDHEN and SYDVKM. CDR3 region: CASNAIWQGDEKLFF. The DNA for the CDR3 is TGTGCCAGCAATGCGATTTGGCAGGGAGATGAAAAACTGTTTTTT.

The CDR3 here is CASSVSSGTYNEQFF. The CDR3 nucleotides read TGTGCCAGCAGTGTTTCCAGCGGGACATACAATGAGCAGTTCTTC. V is TRBV6-1 and J is TRBJ2-1; TRBD2 might be the D (7 bases). The CDR3 is 15 amino acids. The V end was cut by 4 bases, the J end by 4 bases, with 14 bases between. The germline gives CDR1 MNHNS, CDR2 SASEGT.

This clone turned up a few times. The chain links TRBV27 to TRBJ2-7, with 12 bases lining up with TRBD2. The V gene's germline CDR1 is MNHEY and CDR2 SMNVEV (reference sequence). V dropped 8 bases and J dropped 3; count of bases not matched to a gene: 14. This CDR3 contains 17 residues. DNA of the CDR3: TGTGCCAGCCCCTTTTTACCTACTAGCGGGAGGATCTACGAGCAGTACTTC. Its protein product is CASPFLPTSGRIYEQYF.

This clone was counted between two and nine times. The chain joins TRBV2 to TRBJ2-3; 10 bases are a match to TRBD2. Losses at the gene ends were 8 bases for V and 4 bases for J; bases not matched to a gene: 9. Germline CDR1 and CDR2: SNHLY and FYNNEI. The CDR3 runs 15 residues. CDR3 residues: CASSSGRVNSDTQYF. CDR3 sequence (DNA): TGTGCCAGCTCCAGCGGGAGGGTCAATTCAGATACGCAGTATTTT. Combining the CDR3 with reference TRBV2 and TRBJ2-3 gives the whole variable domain EPEVTQTPSHQVTQMGQEVILRCVPISNHLYFYWYRQILGQKVEFLVSFYNNEISEKSEIFDDQFSVERPDGSNFTLKIRSTKLEDSAMYFCASSSGRVNSDTQYFGPGTRLTVL.

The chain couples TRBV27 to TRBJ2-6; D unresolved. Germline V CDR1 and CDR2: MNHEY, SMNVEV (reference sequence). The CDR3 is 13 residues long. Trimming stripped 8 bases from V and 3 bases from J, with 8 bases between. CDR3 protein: CASSPYGANVLTF. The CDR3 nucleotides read TGTGCCAGCTCCCCTTATGGGGCCAACGTCCTGACTTTC.

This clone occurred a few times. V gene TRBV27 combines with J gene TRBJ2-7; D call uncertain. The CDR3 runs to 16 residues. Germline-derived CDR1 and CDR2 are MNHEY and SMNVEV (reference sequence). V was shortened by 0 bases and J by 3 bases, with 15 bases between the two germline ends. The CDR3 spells CASSLSLSRTFYEQYF. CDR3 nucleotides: TGTGCCAGCAGTTTATCGCTCAGTCGGACCTTCTACGAGCAGTACTTC.

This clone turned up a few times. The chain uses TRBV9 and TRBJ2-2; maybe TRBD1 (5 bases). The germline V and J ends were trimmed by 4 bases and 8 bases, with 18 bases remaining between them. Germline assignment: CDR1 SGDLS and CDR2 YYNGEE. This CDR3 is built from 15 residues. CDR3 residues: CASSLIQDLGGELFF. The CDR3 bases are TGTGCCAGCAGCTTAATACAGGACCTCGGTGGGGAGCTGTTTTTT.